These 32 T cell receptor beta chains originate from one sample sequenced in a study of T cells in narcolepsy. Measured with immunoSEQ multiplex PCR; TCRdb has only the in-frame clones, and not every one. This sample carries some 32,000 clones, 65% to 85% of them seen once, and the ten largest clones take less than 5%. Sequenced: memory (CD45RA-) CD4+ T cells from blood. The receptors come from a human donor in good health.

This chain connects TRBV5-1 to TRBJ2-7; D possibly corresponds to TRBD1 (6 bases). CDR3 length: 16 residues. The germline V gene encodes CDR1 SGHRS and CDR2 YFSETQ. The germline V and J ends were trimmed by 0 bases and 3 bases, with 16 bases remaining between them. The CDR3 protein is CASSLAPQGSSYEQYF. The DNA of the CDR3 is TGCGCCAGCAGCTTGGCCCCACAGGGTTCGAGCTACGAGCAGTACTTC.

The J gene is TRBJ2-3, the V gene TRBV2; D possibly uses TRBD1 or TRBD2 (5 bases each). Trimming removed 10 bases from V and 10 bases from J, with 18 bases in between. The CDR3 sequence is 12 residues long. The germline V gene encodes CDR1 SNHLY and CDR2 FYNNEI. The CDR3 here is CANSQEGRAQYF. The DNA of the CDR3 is TGTGCCAACTCACAGGAAGGGAGAGCGCAGTATTTT.

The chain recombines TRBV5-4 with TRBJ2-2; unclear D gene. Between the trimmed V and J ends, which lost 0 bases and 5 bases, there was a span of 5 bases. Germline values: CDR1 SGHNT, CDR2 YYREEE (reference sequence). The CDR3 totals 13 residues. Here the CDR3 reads CASSLAVTGELFF. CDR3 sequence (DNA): TGTGCCAGCAGCTTGGCCGTTACCGGGGAGCTGTTTTTT.

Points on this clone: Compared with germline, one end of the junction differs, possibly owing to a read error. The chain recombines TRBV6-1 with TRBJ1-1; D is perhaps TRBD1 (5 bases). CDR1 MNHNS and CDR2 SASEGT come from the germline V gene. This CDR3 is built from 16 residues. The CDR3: CASSGPGGLTNTKAFF. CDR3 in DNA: TGTGCCAGCAGTGGCCCCGGGGGTCTTACGAACACTAAAGCTTTCTTT.

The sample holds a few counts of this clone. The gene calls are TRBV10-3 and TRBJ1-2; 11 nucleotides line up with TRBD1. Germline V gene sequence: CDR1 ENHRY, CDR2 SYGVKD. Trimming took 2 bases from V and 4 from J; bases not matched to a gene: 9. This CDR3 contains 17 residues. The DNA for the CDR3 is TGTGCCATCAGTGAGACCCCGGACAGGGGGCCCGTCTATGGCTACACCTTC. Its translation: CAISETPDRGPVYGYTF.

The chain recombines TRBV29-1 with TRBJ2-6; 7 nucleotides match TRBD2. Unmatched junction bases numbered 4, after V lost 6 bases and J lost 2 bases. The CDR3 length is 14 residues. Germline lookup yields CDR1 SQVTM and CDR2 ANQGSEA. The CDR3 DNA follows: TGCAGCGTCCCGGGGGGAGCTGGGGCCAACGTCCTGACTTTC. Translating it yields CSVPGGAGANVLTF.

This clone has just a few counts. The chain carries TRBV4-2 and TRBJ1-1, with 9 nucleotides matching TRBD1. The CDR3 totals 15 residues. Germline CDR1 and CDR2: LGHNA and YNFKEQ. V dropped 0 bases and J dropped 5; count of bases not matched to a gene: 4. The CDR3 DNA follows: TGTGCCAGCAGCCAAGAAGGGACAGGGAGGACTGAAGCTTTCTTT. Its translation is CASSQEGTGRTEAFF.

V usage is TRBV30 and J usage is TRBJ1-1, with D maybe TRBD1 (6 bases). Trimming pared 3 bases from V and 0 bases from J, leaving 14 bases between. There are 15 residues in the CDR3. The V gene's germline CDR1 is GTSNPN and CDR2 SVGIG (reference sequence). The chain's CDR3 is CAWSDRLNMNTEAFF. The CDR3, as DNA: TGTGCCTGGAGCGACAGGCTAAATATGAACACTGAAGCTTTCTTT.

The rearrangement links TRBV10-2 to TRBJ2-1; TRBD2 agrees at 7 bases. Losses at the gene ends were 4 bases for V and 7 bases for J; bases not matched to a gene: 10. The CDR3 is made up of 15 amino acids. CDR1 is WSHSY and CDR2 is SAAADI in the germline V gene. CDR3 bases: TGCGCCAGCAGTGGTGGGATAGGGACTATTAATGAGCAGTTCTTC. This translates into CASSGGIGTINEQFF.

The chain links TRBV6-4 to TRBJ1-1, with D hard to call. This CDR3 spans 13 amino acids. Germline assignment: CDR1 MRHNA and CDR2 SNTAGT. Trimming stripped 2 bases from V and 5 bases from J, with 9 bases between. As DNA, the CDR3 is TGTGCCAGCAGTGACGTCATGTGGACTGAAGCTTTCTTT. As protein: CASSDVMWTEAFF.

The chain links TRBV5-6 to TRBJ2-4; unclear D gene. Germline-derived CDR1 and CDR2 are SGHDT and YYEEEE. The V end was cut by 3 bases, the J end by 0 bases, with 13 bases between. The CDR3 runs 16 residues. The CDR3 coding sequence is TGTGCCAGCAGCTCTCCGAATGTGCTAGCCAAAAACATTCAGTACTTC. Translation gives CASSSPNVLAKNIQYF.

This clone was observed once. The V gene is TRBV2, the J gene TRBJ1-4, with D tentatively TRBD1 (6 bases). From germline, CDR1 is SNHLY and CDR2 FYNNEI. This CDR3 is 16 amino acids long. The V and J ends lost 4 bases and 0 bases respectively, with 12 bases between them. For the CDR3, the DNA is TGTGCCAGCAGTGGACAGGATCCTTCAACTAATGAAAAACTGTTTTTT. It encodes CASSGQDPSTNEKLFF.

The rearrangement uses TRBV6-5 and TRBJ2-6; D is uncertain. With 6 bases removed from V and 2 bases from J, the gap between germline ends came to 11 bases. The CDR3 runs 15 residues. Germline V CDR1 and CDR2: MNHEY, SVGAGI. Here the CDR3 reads CASRLDLTGANVLTF. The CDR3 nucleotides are TGTGCCAGCAGACTGGACCTCACTGGGGCCAACGTCCTGACTTTC.

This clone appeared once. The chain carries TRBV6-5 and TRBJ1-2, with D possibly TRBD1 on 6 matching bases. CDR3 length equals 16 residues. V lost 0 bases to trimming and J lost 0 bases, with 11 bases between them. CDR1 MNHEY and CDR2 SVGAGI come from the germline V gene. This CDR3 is CASSYSLRTANYGYTF. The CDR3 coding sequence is TGTGCCAGCAGTTACTCGCTGCGGACAGCTAACTATGGCTACACCTTC.

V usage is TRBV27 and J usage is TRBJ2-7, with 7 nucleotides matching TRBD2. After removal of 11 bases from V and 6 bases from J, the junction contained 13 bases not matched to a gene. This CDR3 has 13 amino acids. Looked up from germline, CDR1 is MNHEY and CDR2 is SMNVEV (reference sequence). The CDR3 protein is CASYSGRAREQYF. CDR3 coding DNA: TGTGCCTCGTACTCGGGGAGGGCCCGCGAGCAGTACTTC.

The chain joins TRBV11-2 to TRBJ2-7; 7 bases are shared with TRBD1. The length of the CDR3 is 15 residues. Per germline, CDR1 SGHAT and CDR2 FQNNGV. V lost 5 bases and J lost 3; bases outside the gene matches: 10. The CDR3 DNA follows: TGTGCCAGCAGCCGTGGACAGGTTCGAAACTACGAGCAGTACTTC. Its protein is CASSRGQVRNYEQYF. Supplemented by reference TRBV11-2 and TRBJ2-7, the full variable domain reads EAGVAQSPRYKIIEKRQSVAFWCNPISGHATLYWYQQILGQGPKLLIQFQNNGVVDDSQLPKDRFSAERLKGVDSTLKIQPAKLEDSAVYLCASSRGQVRNYEQYFGPGTRLTVT.

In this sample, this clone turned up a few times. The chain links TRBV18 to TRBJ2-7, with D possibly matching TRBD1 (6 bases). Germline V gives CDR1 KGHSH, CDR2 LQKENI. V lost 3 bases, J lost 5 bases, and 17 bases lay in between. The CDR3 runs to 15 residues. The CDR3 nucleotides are TGTGCCAGCTCACCGCGAAACAGGGATTTTAACGAGCAGTACTTC. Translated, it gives CASSPRNRDFNEQYF.

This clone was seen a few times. DNA for the CDR3: TGTGCCAGCAGCACAATTAAGGCAGGGAACTACGAGCAGTACTTC. Its protein product is CASSTIKAGNYEQYF. The chain recombines TRBV21-1 with TRBJ2-7; the DNA was not compared with TRBD1, the D call given in the table. TRBV21-1 is designated a pseudogene. The CDR3 is made up of 15 amino acids.

CDR3 region: CAWTGLTNTGELFF. In DNA, the CDR3 is TGTGCCTGGACGGGACTTACGAACACCGGGGAGCTGTTTTTT. The chain employs TRBV5-4 and TRBJ2-2; tentative D call: TRBD2 (6 bases). The CDR3 has 14 residues. Trimming removed 10 bases from V and 0 bases from J, with 13 bases in between. CDR1 is SGHNT, CDR2 YYREEE, per germline (reference sequence).

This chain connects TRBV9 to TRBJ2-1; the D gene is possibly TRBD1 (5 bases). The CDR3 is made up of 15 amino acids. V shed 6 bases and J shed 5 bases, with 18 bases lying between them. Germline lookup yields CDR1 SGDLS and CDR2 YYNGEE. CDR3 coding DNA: TGTGCCAGCACCAGGGATCTAGAACCACACAATGAGCAGTTCTTC. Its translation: CASTRDLEPHNEQFF.

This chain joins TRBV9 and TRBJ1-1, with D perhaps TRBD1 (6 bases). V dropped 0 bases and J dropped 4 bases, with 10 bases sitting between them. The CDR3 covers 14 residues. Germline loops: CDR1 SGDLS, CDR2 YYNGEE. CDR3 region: CASSVATGSTEAFF. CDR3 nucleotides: TGTGCCAGCAGCGTAGCAACAGGGTCCACTGAAGCTTTCTTT.

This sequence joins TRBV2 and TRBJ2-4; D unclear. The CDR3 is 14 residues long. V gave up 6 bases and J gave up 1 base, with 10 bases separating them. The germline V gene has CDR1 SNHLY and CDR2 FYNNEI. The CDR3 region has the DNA TGTGCCAGCAGCGACTCGAAGGCCAAAAACATTCAGTACTTC. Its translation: CASSDSKAKNIQYF.

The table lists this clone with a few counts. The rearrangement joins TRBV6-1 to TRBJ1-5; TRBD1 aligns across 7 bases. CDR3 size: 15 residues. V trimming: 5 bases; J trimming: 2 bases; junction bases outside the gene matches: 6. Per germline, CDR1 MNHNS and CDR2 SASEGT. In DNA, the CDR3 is TGTGCCAGCAGTTCACAGGGGTATGGCAATCAGCCCCAGCATTTT. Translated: CASSSQGYGNQPQHF.

CDR3 in amino acids: CASSPRGGQYTEAFF. The CDR3 DNA follows: TGTGCCAGCTCACCGCGCGGGGGTCAGTACACTGAAGCTTTCTTT. This chain joins TRBV18 and TRBJ1-1, with D tentatively TRBD1 (5 bases). The V end was cut by 3 bases, the J end by 3 bases, with 14 bases between. Germline CDR1 is KGHSH and CDR2 is LQKENI. This CDR3 has 15 amino acids.

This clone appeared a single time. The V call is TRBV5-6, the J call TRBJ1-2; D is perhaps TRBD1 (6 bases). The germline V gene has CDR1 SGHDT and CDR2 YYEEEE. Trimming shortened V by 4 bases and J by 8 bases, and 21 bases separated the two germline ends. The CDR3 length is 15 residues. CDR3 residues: CASSPTDSRDRGYTF. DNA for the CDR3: TGTGCCAGCAGCCCAACGGACAGCCGGGATAGGGGCTACACCTTC.

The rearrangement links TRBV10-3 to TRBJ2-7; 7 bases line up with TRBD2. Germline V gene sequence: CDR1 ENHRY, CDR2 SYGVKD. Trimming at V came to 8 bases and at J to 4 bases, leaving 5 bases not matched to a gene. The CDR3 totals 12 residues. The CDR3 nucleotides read TGTGCCATCGGAGAGCGGGGATACGAGCAGTACTTC. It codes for CAIGERGYEQYF.

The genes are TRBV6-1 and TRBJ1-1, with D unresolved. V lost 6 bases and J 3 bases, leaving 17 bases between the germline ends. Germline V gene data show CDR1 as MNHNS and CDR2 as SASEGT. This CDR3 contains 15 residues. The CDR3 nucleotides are TGTGCCAGCAGGGACCGTACTTATTGGGACACTGAAGCTTTCTTT. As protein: CASRDRTYWDTEAFF.

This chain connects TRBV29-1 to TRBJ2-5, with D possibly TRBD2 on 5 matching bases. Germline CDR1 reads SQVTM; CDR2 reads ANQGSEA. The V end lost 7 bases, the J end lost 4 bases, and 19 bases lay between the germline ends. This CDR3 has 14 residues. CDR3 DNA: TGCAGCGCGGGAAACTATGGTATAGGAGAGACCCAGTACTTC. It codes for CSAGNYGIGETQYF.

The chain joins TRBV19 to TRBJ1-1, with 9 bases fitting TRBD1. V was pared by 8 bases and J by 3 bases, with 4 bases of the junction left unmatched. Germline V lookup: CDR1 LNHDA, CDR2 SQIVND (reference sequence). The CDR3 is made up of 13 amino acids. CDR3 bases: TGTGCCAGTGCCCGGGACAGGGACACTGAAGCTTTCTTT. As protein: CASARDRDTEAFF.

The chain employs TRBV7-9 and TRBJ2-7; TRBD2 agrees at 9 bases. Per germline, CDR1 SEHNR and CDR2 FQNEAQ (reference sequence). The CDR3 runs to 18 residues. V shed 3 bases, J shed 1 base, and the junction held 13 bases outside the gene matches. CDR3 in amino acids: CASSLTGPDSGGSYEQYF. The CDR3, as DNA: TGTGCCAGCAGCTTGACAGGGCCCGATAGCGGGGGTTCCTACGAGCAGTACTTC.

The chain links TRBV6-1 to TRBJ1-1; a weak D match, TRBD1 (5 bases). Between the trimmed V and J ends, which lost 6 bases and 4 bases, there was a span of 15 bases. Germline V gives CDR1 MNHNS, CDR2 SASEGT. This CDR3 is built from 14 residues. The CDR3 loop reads CASSPAPGFTEAFF. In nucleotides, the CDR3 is TGTGCCAGCAGCCCAGCCCCAGGGTTCACTGAAGCTTTCTTT.

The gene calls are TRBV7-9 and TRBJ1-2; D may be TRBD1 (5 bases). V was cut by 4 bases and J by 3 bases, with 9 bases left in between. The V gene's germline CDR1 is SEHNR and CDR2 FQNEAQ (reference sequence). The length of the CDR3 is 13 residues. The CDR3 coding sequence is TGTGCCAGCAGCTGGACGACAGACTATGGCTACACCTTC. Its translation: CASSWTTDYGYTF.